This TCR beta chain was retrieved from a study of blood T cell repertoires in COVID-19. Clinical histories supplied by participants themselves formed the basis of cohort assignment. The repertoire was sequenced with immunoSEQ multiplex PCR; TCRdb's copy has only in-frame clones and lacks some. The table includes about 200,000 clones, about 86% detected once. Trimming removed 8 bases from V and 4 bases from J; junction bases left unmatched: 10. The CDR3 extends over 15 amino acids. Germline V lookup: CDR1 MDHEN, CDR2 SYDVKM. The chain combines TRBV28 with TRBJ2-3, with 9 nucleotides matching TRBD2. The TCR comes from a woman in her forties with acute COVID-19. The sample taken for sequencing was PBMCs or T cells enriched from blood (not recorded which). The CDR3 DNA follows: TGTGCCAGCTCGGGTAGCGGGAGCAGGTCAGATACGCAGTATTTT. Residues: CASSGSGSRSDTQYF.